This entry describes one TCR beta chain. Germline CDR1 is MDHEN and CDR2 is SYDVKM. CDR3 length equals 17 residues. Trimming cost V 8 bases and J 5 bases; bases outside gene matches: 18. This sample is drawn from a study of PD-1 and CTLA-4 blockade in melanoma. Clones were read by immunoSEQ multiplex PCR, and TCRdb kept only the in-frame ones, dropping some. The repertoire holds about 30,000 clones, with roughly 91% as singletons. The rearrangement joins TRBV28 to TRBJ2-3, with 8 positions matching TRBD2. This sample comprised CD8+ T cells from peripheral blood, obtained before anti-PD-1 treatment. This sequence originates from a human donor with melanoma. The CDR3 DNA sequence: TGTGCCAGCGACATCCCCGCCGGTCGGGGGGGGAGAGATACGCAGTATTTT. It yields the protein CASDIPAGRGGRDTQYF. The full variable domain, completed using reference TRBV28 and TRBJ2-3, is DVKVTQSSRYLVKRTGEKVFLECVQDMDHENMFWYRQDPGLGLRLIYFSYDVKMKEKGDIPEGYSVSREKKERFSLILESASTNQTSMYLCASDIPAGRGGRDTQYFGPGTRLTVL.